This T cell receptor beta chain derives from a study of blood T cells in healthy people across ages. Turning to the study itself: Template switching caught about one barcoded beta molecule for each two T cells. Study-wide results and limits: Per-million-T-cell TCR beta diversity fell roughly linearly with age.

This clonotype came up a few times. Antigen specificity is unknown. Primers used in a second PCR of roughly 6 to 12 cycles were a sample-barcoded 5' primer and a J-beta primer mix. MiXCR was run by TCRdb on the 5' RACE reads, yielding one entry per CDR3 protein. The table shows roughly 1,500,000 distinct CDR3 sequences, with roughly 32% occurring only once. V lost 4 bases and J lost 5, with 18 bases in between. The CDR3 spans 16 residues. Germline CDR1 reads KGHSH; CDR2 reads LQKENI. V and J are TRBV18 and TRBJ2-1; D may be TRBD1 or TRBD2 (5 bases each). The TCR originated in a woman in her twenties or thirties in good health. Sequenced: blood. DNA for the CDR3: TGTGCCAGCTCACTGTGGGACCTACCGTTCAACAATGAGCAGTTCTTC. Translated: CASSLWDLPFNNEQFF. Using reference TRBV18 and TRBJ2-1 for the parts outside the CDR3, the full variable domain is NAGVMQNPRHLVRRRGQEARLRCSPMKGHSHVYWYRQLPEEGLKFMVYLQKENIIDESGMPKERFSAEFPKEGPSILRIQQVVRGDSAAYFCASSLWDLPFNNEQFFGPGTRLTVL.